This T cell receptor (beta chain) emerged from a study of Graves' ophthalmopathy and Graves' hyperthyroidism (dated by TCRdb to 2016 to 2019). With regard to the full study: A patient counted as having stable hyperthyroidism if there was no progression to ophthalmopathy within 18 months of follow-up. TCR beta repertoire signatures were used to distinguish Graves' ophthalmopathy from Graves' hyperthyroidism and to predict progression to ophthalmopathy. In total, 120 to 150 blood samples were TCR-sequenced: approximately 42 ophthalmopathy, roughly 77 hyperthyroidism and approximately 17 hyperthyroidism-to-ophthalmopathy patients. To explore V-J signatures that distinguish ophthalmopathy from hyperthyroidism, a discovery set of about a hundred patients was enrolled, made up of under 50 with ophthalmopathy and roughly 55 with stable hyperthyroidism. The independent validation cohort included 18 to 20 hyperthyroidism patients plus 17 patients who later progressed from hyperthyroidism to ophthalmopathy. In over five hyperthyroidism patients, T-cell repertoires of thyroid tissue and blood were compared. Once sampling was done, hyperthyroidism patients were given methimazole at a starting dose of 30 mg daily, while ophthalmopathy patients were given high-dose intravenous methylprednisolone. Study-wide findings and limitations: Sample size was not predetermined statistically, and investigators were not blinded to group allocation. Most of the expanded thyroid clonotypes with a frequency above 0.001 were also detected in blood, and it was suggested that the thyroid immune response may be reflected by blood repertoires. The 13-signature model separated ophthalmopathy from stable hyperthyroidism with 85% to 90% sensitivity and 81.08% specificity in cross-validation, and 80%/75% in the test set. In validation, the model predicted ophthalmopathy progression with 55% to 71% sensitivity and roughly 72% specificity; about a dozen predicted patients were CT-confirmed with GO in a median of approximately six months.

For repertoire sequencing, the TCR beta CDR3 regions were amplified from RNA transcripts. HTBI primers and the Qiagen OneStep RT-PCR kit were used in a first-round RT-PCR, which was followed by a second-round multiplex PCR, size selection and purification. Sequencing of the libraries was carried out on an Illumina HiSeq2000 in paired-end mode with 100 bp reads. The authors processed their data as follows. SOAPnuke was used to process the reads, removing any read that contained adapters or uncalled bases, had a mean Phred below 15, or lacked an exact match to the constant primer or identifier. COPE v1.2.5 was used to merge the high-quality paired reads. Clonotypes were defined as unique nucleotide sequences and were aligned to IMGT TRB V, D and J references using MiTCR v1.1. Only V-J combinations with frequency above 0.0001 were analysed, covering approximately 99% of repertoires. For each V-J combination, a TCR clonal expansion and chaos score was defined as the ratio of F50 clonal expansion to chaos observed in the TCRdist matrix. Welch's t-statistics and random forest were used to reduce the features to around 13 V-J combinations, which were then used as input to a naive Bayes classifier. The similarity between thyroid and blood repertoires was quantified using the Morisita-Horn index. TCRdb ran its own pipeline on the public reads, namely fastp trimming at Q25 and MiXCR clone calling, and kept in-frame beta chains. Duplicate CDR3 protein sequences are folded into a single record with the most common DNA and genes. The V and J calls come from TCRdb's annotation, not from the publication. The sample includes over a million distinct CDR3 sequences, with about 40% observed a single time. The ten largest clonotypes hold roughly 11% of the sample.

Hyperthyroidism patients were newly diagnosed, were aged 18 to 65 years, and had a disease duration under 2 months. Patients with other autoimmune diseases, uncontrolled infections, pregnancy or lactation were excluded. Clinical symptoms, serum thyroxine, TRAb, thyroid ultrasound and orbital computed tomography formed the basis of the diagnosis. Total RNA was extracted with Trizol reagent and quality-checked on an Agilent 2100 Bioanalyzer. Per the germline V gene, MNHNS is the CDR1 and SASEGT is the CDR2. The CDR3 spans 14 residues, from the cysteine through the phenylalanine. The read is trimmed to its CDR3 DNA, 42 bases read in frame from base 1. The junction carries 8 bases between V and J, which are trimmed by 0 bases and 8 bases respectively. Regarding this clonotype: No antigen is known for it. Base qualities are not provided; no much larger clone lies one nucleotide away.

The sequenced sample consisted of peripheral blood or thyroid tissue (not recorded which). This chain is built from TRBV6-1 and TRBJ1-6, with the D gene uncertain. The TCR sequence derives from an adult man with Graves' hyperthyroidism. This receptor carries the CDR3 CASSEARGDSPLHF. The nucleotide sequence is TGTGCCAGCAGTGAAGCTCGAGGCGATTCACCCCTCCACTTT.